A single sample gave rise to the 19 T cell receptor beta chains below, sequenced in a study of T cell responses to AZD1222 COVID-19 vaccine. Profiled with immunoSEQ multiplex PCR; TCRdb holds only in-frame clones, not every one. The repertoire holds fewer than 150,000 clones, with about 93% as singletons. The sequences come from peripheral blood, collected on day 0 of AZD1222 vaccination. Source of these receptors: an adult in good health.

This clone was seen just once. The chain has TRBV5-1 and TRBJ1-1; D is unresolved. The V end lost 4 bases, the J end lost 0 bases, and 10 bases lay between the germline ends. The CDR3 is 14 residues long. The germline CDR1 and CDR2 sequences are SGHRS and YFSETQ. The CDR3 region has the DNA TGCGCCAGCAGCGAGGTCAGGATGAACACTGAAGCTTTCTTT. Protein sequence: CASSEVRMNTEAFF. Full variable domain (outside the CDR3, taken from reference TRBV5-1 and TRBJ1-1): KAGVTQTPRYLIKTRGQQVTLSCSPISGHRSVSWYQQTPGQGLQFLFEYFSETQRNKGNFPGRFSGRQFSNSRSEMNVSTLELGDSALYLCASSEVRMNTEAFFGQGTRLTVV.

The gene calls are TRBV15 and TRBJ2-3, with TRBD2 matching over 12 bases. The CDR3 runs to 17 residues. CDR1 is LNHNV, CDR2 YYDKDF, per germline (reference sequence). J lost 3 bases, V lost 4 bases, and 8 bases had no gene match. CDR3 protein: CATSTLVLAGGTDTQYF. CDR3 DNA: TGTGCCACCAGCACCCTCGTGCTAGCGGGGGGGACAGATACGCAGTATTTT.

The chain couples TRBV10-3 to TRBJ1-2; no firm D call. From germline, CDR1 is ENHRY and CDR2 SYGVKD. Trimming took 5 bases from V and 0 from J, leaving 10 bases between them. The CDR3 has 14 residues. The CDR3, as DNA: TGTGCCATCAGTCCAGACGGAGCTAACTATGGCTACACCTTC. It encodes CAISPDGANYGYTF.

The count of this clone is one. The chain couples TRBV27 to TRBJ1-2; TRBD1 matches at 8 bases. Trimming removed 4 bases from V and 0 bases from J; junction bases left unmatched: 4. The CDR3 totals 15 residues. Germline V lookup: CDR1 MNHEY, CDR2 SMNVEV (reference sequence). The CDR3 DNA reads TGTGCCAGCAGTTCAGGGACAGGAGCTAACTATGGCTACACCTTC. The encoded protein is CASSSGTGANYGYTF.

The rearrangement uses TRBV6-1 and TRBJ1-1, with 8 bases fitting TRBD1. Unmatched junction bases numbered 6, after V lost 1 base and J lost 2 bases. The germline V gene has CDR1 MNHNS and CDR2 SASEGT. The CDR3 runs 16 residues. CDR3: CASSEGIGTGNTEAFF. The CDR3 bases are TGTGCCAGCAGTGAAGGGATCGGGACAGGTAACACTGAAGCTTTCTTT.

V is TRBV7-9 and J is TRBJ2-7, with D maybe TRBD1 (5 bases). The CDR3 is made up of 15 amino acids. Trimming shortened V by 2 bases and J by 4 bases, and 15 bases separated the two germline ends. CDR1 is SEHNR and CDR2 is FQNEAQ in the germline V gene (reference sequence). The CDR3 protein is CASSLWGDSLYEQYF. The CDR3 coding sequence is TGTGCCAGCAGCTTATGGGGCGACAGTCTATACGAGCAGTACTTC.

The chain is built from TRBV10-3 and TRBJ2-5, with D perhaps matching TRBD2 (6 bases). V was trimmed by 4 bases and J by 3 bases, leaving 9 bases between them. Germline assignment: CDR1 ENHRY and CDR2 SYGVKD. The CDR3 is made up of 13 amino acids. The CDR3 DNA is TGTGCCATCAGTGGGGCTAGCGAAGAGACCCAGTACTTC. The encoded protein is CAISGASEETQYF.

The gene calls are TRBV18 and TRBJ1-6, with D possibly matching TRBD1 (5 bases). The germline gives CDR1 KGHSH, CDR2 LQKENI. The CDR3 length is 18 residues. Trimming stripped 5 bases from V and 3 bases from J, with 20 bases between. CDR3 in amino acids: CASSSMRGVADYNSPLHF. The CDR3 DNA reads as TGTGCCAGCTCATCTATGAGAGGGGTAGCAGACTATAATTCACCCCTCCACTTT. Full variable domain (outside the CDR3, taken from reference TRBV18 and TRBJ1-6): NAGVMQNPRHLVRRRGQEARLRCSPMKGHSHVYWYRQLPEEGLKFMVYLQKENIIDESGMPKERFSAEFPKEGPSILRIQQVVRGDSAAYFCASSSMRGVADYNSPLHFGNGTRLTVT.

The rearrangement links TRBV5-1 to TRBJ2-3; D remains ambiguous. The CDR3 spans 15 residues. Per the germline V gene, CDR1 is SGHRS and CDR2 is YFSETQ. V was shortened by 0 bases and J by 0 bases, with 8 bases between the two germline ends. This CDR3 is CASSLVDTSTDTQYF. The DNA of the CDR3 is TGCGCCAGCAGCTTGGTCGACACAAGCACAGATACGCAGTATTTT. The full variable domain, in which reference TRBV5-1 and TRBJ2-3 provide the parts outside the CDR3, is KAGVTQTPRYLIKTRGQQVTLSCSPISGHRSVSWYQQTPGQGLQFLFEYFSETQRNKGNFPGRFSGRQFSNSRSEMNVSTLELGDSALYLCASSLVDTSTDTQYFGPGTRLTVL.

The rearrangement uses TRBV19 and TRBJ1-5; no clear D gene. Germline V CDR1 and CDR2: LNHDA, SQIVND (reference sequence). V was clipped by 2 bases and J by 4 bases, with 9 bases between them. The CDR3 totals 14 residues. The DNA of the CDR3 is TGTGCCAGTAGTATATGGGGTACTAATCAGCCCCAGCATTTT. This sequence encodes CASSIWGTNQPQHF.

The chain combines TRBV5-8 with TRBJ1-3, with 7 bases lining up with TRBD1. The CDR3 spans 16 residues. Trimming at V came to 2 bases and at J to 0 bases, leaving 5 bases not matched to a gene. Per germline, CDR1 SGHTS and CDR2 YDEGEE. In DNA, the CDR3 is TGTGCCAGCAGCTTCGGGACAGTCTTCTCTGGAAACACCATATATTTT. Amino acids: CASSFGTVFSGNTIYF. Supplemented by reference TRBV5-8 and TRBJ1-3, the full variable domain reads EAGVTQSPTHLIKTRGQQATLRCSPISGHTSVYWYQQALGLGLQFLLWYDEGEERNRGNFPPRFSGRQFPNYSSELNVNALELEDSALYLCASSFGTVFSGNTIYFGEGSWLTVV.

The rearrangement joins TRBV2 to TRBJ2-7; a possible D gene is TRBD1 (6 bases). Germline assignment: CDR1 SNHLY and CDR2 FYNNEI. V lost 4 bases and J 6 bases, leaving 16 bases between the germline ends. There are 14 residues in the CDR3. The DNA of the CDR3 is TGTGCCAGCAGTGTGAGGCAGGGGTTTTTCGAGCAGTACTTC. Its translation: CASSVRQGFFEQYF. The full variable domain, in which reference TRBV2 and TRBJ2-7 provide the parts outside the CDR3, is EPEVTQTPSHQVTQMGQEVILRCVPISNHLYFYWYRQILGQKVEFLVSFYNNEISEKSEIFDDQFSVERPDGSNFTLKIRSTKLEDSAMYFCASSVRQGFFEQYFGPGTRLTVT.

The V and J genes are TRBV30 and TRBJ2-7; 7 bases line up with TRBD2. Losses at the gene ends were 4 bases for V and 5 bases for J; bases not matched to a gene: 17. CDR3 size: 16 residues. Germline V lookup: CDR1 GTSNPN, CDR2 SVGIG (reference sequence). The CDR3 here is CAWTPKAGRAFHEQYF. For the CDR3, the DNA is TGTGCCTGGACACCTAAAGCGGGGCGCGCCTTCCACGAGCAGTACTTC.

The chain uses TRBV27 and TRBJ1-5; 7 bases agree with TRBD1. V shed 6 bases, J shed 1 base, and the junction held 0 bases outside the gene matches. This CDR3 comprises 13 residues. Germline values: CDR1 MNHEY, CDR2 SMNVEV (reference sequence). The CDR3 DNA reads TGTGCCAGCAGGACAGGGAGCAATCAGCCCCAGCATTTT. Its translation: CASRTGSNQPQHF.

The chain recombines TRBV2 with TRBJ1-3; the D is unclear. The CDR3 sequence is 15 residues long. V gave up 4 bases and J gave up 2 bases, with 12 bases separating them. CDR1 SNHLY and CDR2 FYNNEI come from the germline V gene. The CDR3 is CASSVDAVTGNTIYF. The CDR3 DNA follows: TGTGCCAGCAGTGTCGACGCCGTCACTGGAAACACCATATATTTT.

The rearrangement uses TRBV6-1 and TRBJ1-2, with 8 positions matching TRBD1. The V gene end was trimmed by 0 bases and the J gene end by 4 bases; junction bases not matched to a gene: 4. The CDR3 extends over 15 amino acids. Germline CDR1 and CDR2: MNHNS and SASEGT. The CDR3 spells CASSEAWTGIYGYTF. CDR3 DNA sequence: TGTGCCAGCAGTGAAGCGTGGACAGGGATCTATGGCTACACCTTC.

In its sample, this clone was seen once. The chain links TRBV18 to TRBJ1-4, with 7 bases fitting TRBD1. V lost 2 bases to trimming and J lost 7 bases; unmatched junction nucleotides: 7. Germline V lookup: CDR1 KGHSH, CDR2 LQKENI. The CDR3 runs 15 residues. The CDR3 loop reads CASSPGEGAPEKLFF. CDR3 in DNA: TGTGCCAGCTCACCAGGGGAGGGGGCGCCTGAAAAACTGTTTTTT. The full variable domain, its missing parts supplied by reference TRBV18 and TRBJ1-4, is NAGVMQNPRHLVRRRGQEARLRCSPMKGHSHVYWYRQLPEEGLKFMVYLQKENIIDESGMPKERFSAEFPKEGPSILRIQQVVRGDSAAYFCASSPGEGAPEKLFFGSGTQLSVL.

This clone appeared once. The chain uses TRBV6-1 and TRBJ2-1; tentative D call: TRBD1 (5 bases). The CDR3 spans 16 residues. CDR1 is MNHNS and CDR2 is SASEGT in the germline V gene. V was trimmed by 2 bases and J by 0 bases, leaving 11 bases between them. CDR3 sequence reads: CASSELDTSSYNEQFF. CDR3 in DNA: TGTGCCAGCAGTGAACTGGACACGAGCTCCTACAATGAGCAGTTCTTC.

The CDR3 nucleotides are TGTGCCAGCAGCTTAGCACAGACCCTTAACTATGGCTACACCTTC. Its translation: CASSLAQTLNYGYTF. V usage is TRBV7-9 and J usage is TRBJ1-2; D call uncertain. Per germline, CDR1 SEHNR and CDR2 FQNEAQ (reference sequence). Trimming pared 0 bases from V and 1 base from J, leaving 9 bases between. This CDR3 contains 15 residues.